These 20 T cell receptor beta chains were all obtained from the same sample, sequenced in a study of T cell repertoires in cytomegalovirus infection. In TCRdb, the reads were re-called with MiXCR into one record per CDR3 protein. The data contain about 320,000 distinct CDR3 sequences, around a tenth of them seen just once; the ten biggest clones take up 3.5% to 4.5%. Sequencing was done on a sample of PBMCs. These receptors were collected from a human donor in good health (CMV status not recorded). Some clones in this sample may be carry-over from other donors' samples.

This clonotype was seen only a few times. V gene TRBV6-1 combines with J gene TRBJ2-7, with D unclear. With 3 bases removed from V and 5 bases from J, the gap between germline ends came to 14 bases. This CDR3 has 14 amino acids. CDR1 MNHNS and CDR2 SASEGT come from the germline V gene. CDR3 amino acids: CASSDGNRLNEQYF. The CDR3 DNA follows: TGTGCCAGCAGTGATGGCAACCGTTTAAACGAGCAGTACTTC.

Many counts were recorded for this clonotype. V and J are TRBV7-2 and TRBJ1-2; 7 nucleotides match TRBD1. CDR1 and CDR2 from the germline V gene are SGHTA and FQGNSA. The junction had 7 bases not matched to a gene; V was cut back by 6 bases and J by 3 bases. The CDR3 is 14 amino acids. The CDR3 coding sequence is TGTGCCAGCAGTAGCCGACAGGGCCACTATGGCTACACCTTC. This gives the protein CASSSRQGHYGYTF.

This clonotype was seen repeatedly, ten times or more. The chain carries TRBV24-1 and TRBJ2-7; the D gene could be TRBD1 or TRBD2 (5 bases each). V lost 5 bases to trimming and J lost 5 bases, with 15 bases between them. Germline assignment: CDR1 KGHDR and CDR2 SFDVKD. The CDR3 is made up of 14 amino acids. The CDR3 reads CATSGTGRGNEQYF. The CDR3 bases are TGTGCCACCAGTGGGACGGGGCGCGGCAACGAGCAGTACTTC.

This clonotype was seen a few times. V gene TRBV30 combines with J gene TRBJ1-1; perhaps TRBD1 as D (6 bases). The ends were cut back, 5 bases at V and 8 bases at J, with 15 bases in the middle. From germline, CDR1 is GTSNPN and CDR2 SVGIG (reference sequence). This CDR3 is built from 12 residues. The CDR3 region is CAWDRGRGEAFF. The CDR3 DNA follows: TGTGCCTGGGATCGGGGGCGTGGGGAAGCTTTCTTT. The complete variable domain, with remaining parts taken from reference TRBV30 and TRBJ1-1, reads SQTIHQWPATLVQPVGSPLSLECTVEGTSNPNLYWYRQAAGRGLQLLFYSVGIGQISSEVPQNLSASRPQDRQFILSSKKLLLSDSGFYLCAWDRGRGEAFFGQGTRLTVV.

This clonotype was counted a few times. CDR3 loop: CASSLNGGAPGELFF. In nucleotides, the CDR3 is TGTGCCAGCAGCTTAAACGGGGGGGCCCCCGGGGAGCTGTTTTTT. The gene calls are TRBV7-2 and TRBJ2-2, with 8 bases matching TRBD2. This CDR3 contains 15 residues. Germline values: CDR1 SGHTA, CDR2 FQGNSA. Trimming took 2 bases from V and 6 from J; bases not matched to a gene: 5.

This clonotype was seen a few times. The CDR3 reads CSARDQRGYQPQHF. In nucleotides, the CDR3 is TGCAGTGCTAGAGATCAGAGGGGCTATCAGCCCCAGCATTTT. This chain connects TRBV20-1 to TRBJ1-5; possibly TRBD1 for D (5 bases). CDR1 DFQATT and CDR2 SNEGSKA come from the germline V gene (reference sequence). This CDR3 is 14 amino acids long. V lost 0 bases to trimming and J lost 5 bases, with 11 bases between them.

The sample holds a few counts of this clonotype. A junction boundary mismatches the germline segment, possibly from a read error. The rearrangement joins TRBV7-2 to TRBJ2-7; D possibly corresponds to TRBD2 (5 bases). The germline V gene has CDR1 SGHTA and CDR2 FQGNSA. The CDR3 length is 12 residues. DNA for the CDR3: TGTGCCAGCAGCTTAGCCCCCGGGGTAGCCCACTTC. It encodes CASSLAPGVAHF.

This clonotype occurred many times. The genes are TRBV12-3 or TRBV12-4 and TRBJ1-5; D not certain. V lost 3 bases, J lost 3 bases, and 18 bases lay in between. The CDR3 has 17 amino acids. The chain's CDR3 is CASSFTGAGRFNQPQHF. CDR3 sequence (DNA): TGTGCCAGCAGTTTTACGGGAGCCGGACGATTCAATCAGCCCCAGCATTTT.

The table lists this clonotype with many counts. The CDR3 reads CASSQYTDTQYF. As DNA, the CDR3 is TGTGCCAGCAGCCAGTACACAGATACGCAGTATTTT. The chain is built from TRBV7-2 and TRBJ2-3; no firm D call. This CDR3 comprises 12 residues. Germline V gene lookup returns CDR1 SGHTA and CDR2 FQGNSA. The germline V and J ends were trimmed by 5 bases and 2 bases, with 5 bases remaining between them.

This clonotype was seen once. The V call is TRBV10-1, the J call TRBJ2-5; no definite D call. The CDR3 has 14 amino acids. V was cut by 3 bases and J by 2 bases, with 10 bases left in between. Per the germline V gene, CDR1 is WNHNN and CDR2 is SYGVQD (reference sequence). The DNA for the CDR3 is TGCGCCAGCAGTGAAAAGGGTCATCAAGAGACCCAGTACTTC. Protein product: CASSEKGHQETQYF.

There are a few counts of this clonotype. The genes are TRBV5-1 and TRBJ1-6; possibly TRBD1 for D (5 bases). The germline CDR1 and CDR2 sequences are SGHRS and YFSETQ. The CDR3 is 16 amino acids. The V and J ends lost 1 base and 6 bases respectively, with 14 bases between them. CDR3 coding DNA: TGCGCCAGCAGCTTGTTGGGGGAATGGGGTAATTCACCCCTCCACTTT. Translating it yields CASSLLGEWGNSPLHF.

The chain carries TRBV27 and TRBJ2-1; D possibly corresponds to TRBD2 (5 bases). The V end was cut by 10 bases, the J end by 0 bases, with 13 bases between. The CDR3 has 14 amino acids. The germline V gene has CDR1 MNHEY and CDR2 SMNVEV (reference sequence). In DNA, the CDR3 is TGTGCCACCCATAAAGGGAGCTCCTACAATGAGCAGTTCTTC. Its translation is CATHKGSSYNEQFF.

The chain joins TRBV12-3 or TRBV12-4 to TRBJ1-6; TRBD1 is a possible D gene (6 bases). The CDR3 is 15 residues long. Trimming removed 6 bases from V and 6 bases from J, with 15 bases in between. DNA of the CDR3: TGTGCCAGCAGCCTTACAGGGACACCTAATTCACCCCTCCACTTT. Amino acids: CASSLTGTPNSPLHF.

A few counts support this clonotype. The chain carries TRBV7-9 and TRBJ2-1; D is unclear. This CDR3 contains 13 residues. The ends were cut back, 0 bases at V and 3 bases at J, with 3 bases in the middle. The germline gives CDR1 SEHNR, CDR2 FQNEAQ (reference sequence). This CDR3 reads CASSLANYNEQFF. The CDR3 DNA is TGTGCCAGCAGCTTAGCCAACTACAATGAGCAGTTCTTC. The full variable domain, in which reference TRBV7-9 and TRBJ2-1 provide the parts outside the CDR3, is DTGVSQNPRHKITKRGQNVTFRCDPISEHNRLYWYRQTLGQGPEFLTYFQNEAQLEKSRLLSDRFSAERPKGSFSTLEIQRTEQGDSAMYLCASSLANYNEQFFGPGTRLTVL.

For the CDR3, the DNA is TGTGCCAGCAGCCAAGCGAAGCGGAGCCAAGAGACCCAGTACTTC. Protein: CASSQAKRSQETQYF. This sequence joins TRBV4-2 and TRBJ2-5; a weak D match, TRBD2 (5 bases). Germline assignment: CDR1 LGHNA and CDR2 YNFKEQ. Trimming took 1 base from V and 1 from J, leaving 10 bases between them. The CDR3 consists of 15 residues.

The genes are TRBV6-5 and TRBJ1-2; TRBD1 matches at 9 bases. The V segment lost 5 bases and the J segment 0 bases; nucleotides outside the gene matches: 10. Germline CDR1 and CDR2: MNHEY and SVGAGI. The CDR3 is 17 amino acids. The chain's CDR3 is CASSRRTGAKTNYGYTF. CDR3 sequence (DNA): TGTGCCAGCAGTCGTAGGACAGGGGCGAAGACTAACTATGGCTACACCTTC.

The rearrangement uses TRBV18 and TRBJ1-1, with D hard to call. CDR3 length: 13 amino acids. V was shortened by 3 bases and J by 6 bases, with 11 bases between the two germline ends. Germline CDR1 KGHSH, CDR2 LQKENI. The CDR3 DNA follows: TGTGCCAGCTCACCGGGAGGTATCGCTGAAGCTTTCTTT. Translation gives CASSPGGIAEAFF.

This clonotype was detected ten times or more. The CDR3 is CAITLDGRGHYGYTF. The CDR3 DNA reads as TGTGCCATCACTCTCGACGGTCGGGGCCACTATGGCTACACCTTC. The chain couples TRBV10-3 to TRBJ1-2; tentatively, D is TRBD1 (5 bases). This CDR3 spans 15 amino acids. With 7 bases removed from V and 3 bases from J, the gap between germline ends came to 18 bases. Per germline, CDR1 ENHRY and CDR2 SYGVKD.

This clonotype came up many times. This sequence joins TRBV20-1 and TRBJ1-3; D is unresolved. Trimming pared 3 bases from V and 0 bases from J, leaving 12 bases between. CDR3 length: 15 residues. CDR1 is DFQATT, CDR2 SNEGSKA, per germline (reference sequence). The CDR3 sequence: CSASPTASSGNTIYF. In nucleotides, the CDR3 is TGCAGTGCTAGCCCTACGGCGAGCTCTGGAAACACCATATATTTT.

The table lists this clonotype with a few counts. The chain carries TRBV28 and TRBJ2-2, with no clear D. Germline V gene lookup returns CDR1 MDHEN and CDR2 SYDVKM. V shed 3 bases and J shed 2 bases, with 10 bases lying between them. The CDR3 spans 15 residues. In DNA, the CDR3 is TGTGCCAGCAGTTTGCGGTTCCAAAACACCGGGGAGCTGTTTTTT. Its translation: CASSLRFQNTGELFF.